This T cell receptor (beta chain) was documented in a study of T-cell reconstitution after alpha-beta-depleted transplantation in children (TCRdb year 2016). About the investigation overall: Using TCR repertoire profiling, the study followed T-cell immune reconstitution in a quantitative way in children after TCRalphabeta/CD19-depleted allogeneic hematopoietic cell transplantation. The paper as a whole reports these results and caveats: The frequencies of hyperexpanded clones fell over the following months, and after one year, T-cell counts and TCRbeta diversity were mostly attributed to newly produced T cells. In some patients, the high TCRbeta diversity seen at day 60 was put down to recipient T cells and intrathymic progenitors that had survived conditioning. The apparently early recovery of alphabetaT-cell counts about two months after transplant reportedly depended on only several hundred rapidly expanded clones that came from non-depleted graft cells.

This clonotype was detected a few times. No antigen is known for it. No base qualities exist here, and no much larger clone lies one base off it. The library came from PCR. The instrument given in TCRdb is Illumina HiSeq 2500. Molecular barcoding was employed in the preparation of TCR libraries, with unique molecular identifiers being used to normalize TCRbeta repertoire quantification. In-frame beta chains were kept once TCRdb had trimmed the public reads at Q25 with fastp and called clones with MiXCR. Duplicate CDR3 protein sequences are folded into a single record with the most common DNA and genes. The sample table contains around 370,000 distinct CDR3 sequences; only one count was recorded for around 15% of them. Approximately 44% of the sample is taken by the ten largest. In light of the paper, this sample's treatment or condition label describes: allogeneic hematopoietic cell transplantation with graft depleted of TCRalphabeta T cells and CD19 B cells. The children who served as transplant recipients had been given grafts of TCRalphabeta/CD19-depleted allogeneic hematopoietic cells.

The sample here was PBMCs, mostly from graft donor cells, taken 360 days after TCRalphabeta/CD19-depleted stem cell transplant. The sequence was collected from a male patient between 2 and 10 years old who had a stem cell transplant for acute lymphoblastic leukemia, so the T cells may come from the graft donor.

CDR3 sequence: CSAVLRDANQPQHF. The nucleotide sequence is given as TGCAGTGCCGTCCTCCGGGACGCCAATCAGCCCCAGCATTTT. The V and J segments used are TRBV20-1 and TRBJ1-5, and possibly TRBD1, on 5 matching bases. In the germline V gene (reference sequence), CDR1 corresponds to DFQATT and CDR2 to SNEGSKA. The cysteine opens and the phenylalanine closes a CDR3 of 14 amino acids. The only DNA kept is the CDR3, 42 bases in frame from the first base. At the junction V is shortened by 6 bases and J by 3 bases, with 15 bases in between.